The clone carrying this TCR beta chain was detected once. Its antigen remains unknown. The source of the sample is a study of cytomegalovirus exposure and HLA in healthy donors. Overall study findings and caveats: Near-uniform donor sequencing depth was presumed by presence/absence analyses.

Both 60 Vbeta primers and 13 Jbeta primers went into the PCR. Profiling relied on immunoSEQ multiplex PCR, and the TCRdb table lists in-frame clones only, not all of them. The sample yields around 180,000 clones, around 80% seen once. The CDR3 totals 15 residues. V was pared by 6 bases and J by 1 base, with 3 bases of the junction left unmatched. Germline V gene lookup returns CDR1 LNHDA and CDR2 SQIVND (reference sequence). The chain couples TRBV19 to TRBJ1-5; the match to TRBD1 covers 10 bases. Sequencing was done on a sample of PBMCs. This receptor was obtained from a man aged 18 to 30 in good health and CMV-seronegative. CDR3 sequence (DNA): TGTGCCAGTAGAGACAGGGGGCTAAGCAATCAGCCCCAGCATTTT. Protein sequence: CASRDRGLSNQPQHF.